Listed here are 30 T cell receptor beta chains from one sample, sequenced in a study of T cell changes during pregnancy in multiple sclerosis. The assay was immunoSEQ multiplex PCR, and TCRdb's table has in-frame clones only and misses some. This sample has about 24,000 clones, with roughly nine tenths found just once. Sequenced material: CD8+ T cells from peripheral blood mononuclear cells, taken in the third trimester of pregnancy. Receptors were obtained from a female donor in good health, enrolled as a control in a pregnancy study.

V usage is TRBV6-5 and J usage is TRBJ1-5; D unclear. Germline CDR1 is MNHEY and CDR2 is SVGAGI. This CDR3 comprises 15 residues. The ends were cut back, 4 bases at V and 7 bases at J, with 17 bases in the middle. The CDR3 sequence: CASSSSPGGSQPQHF. The CDR3 nucleotides are TGTGCCAGCAGTTCCTCCCCGGGAGGCAGCCAGCCCCAGCATTTT.

The V call is TRBV21-1, the J call TRBJ2-3; the table's D gene call, TRBD1, was not cross checked with the DNA. TRBV21-1 is described as a pseudogene. CDR3 size: 17 residues. Here the CDR3 DNA reads TGTGCCAGCAGGGGGACAGGGGGCTTCCATCCCCGGGATACGCAGTATTTT. This sequence encodes CASRGTGGFHPRDTQYF.

This clone was counted a single time. This sequence joins TRBV6-5 and TRBJ1-1; no clear D. In germline, CDR1 is MNHEY, CDR2 SVGAGI. The V end lost 4 bases, the J end lost 0 bases, and 6 bases lay between the germline ends. This CDR3 has 13 amino acids. CDR3 in DNA: TGTGCCAGCAGTTCCAGTGTGAACACTGAAGCTTTCTTT. Translating gives CASSSSVNTEAFF.

The chain employs TRBV28 and TRBJ2-5, with 10 bases matching TRBD2. CDR3 length equals 15 residues. Germline-derived CDR1 and CDR2 are MDHEN and SYDVKM. J was trimmed by 0 bases and V by 6 bases; bases with no gene match: 4. The CDR3 nucleotides read TGTGCCAGCAGGGAACTAGCGGGGTACCAAGAGACCCAGTACTTC. Its translation is CASRELAGYQETQYF.

This chain joins TRBV12-5 and TRBJ2-2, with TRBD1 identical over 9 bases. CDR1 LGHNT and CDR2 FRNRAP come from the germline V gene. The CDR3 is made up of 16 amino acids. Losses at the gene ends were 4 bases for V and 2 bases for J; bases not matched to a gene: 5. The CDR3 DNA reads TGTGCTAGTGGTTCATTCACAGGGGGCAACACCGGGGAGCTGTTTTTT. Its translation is CASGSFTGGNTGELFF. The full variable domain, its missing parts supplied by reference TRBV12-5 and TRBJ2-2, is DARVTQTPRHKVTEMGQEVTMRCQPILGHNTVFWYRQTMMQGLELLAYFRNRAPLDDSGMPKDRFSAEMPDATLATLKIQPSEPRDSAVYFCASGSFTGGNTGELFFGEGSRLTVL.

The V call is TRBV5-1, the J call TRBJ2-7; 12 nucleotides line up with TRBD2. The CDR3 sequence is 16 residues long. The germline V gene encodes CDR1 SGHRS and CDR2 YFSETQ. After removal of 4 bases from V and 3 bases from J, the junction contained 8 bases not matched to a gene. CDR3 DNA sequence: TGCGCCAGCAGCCTGCTAGCGGGAGGGTCTGACTACGAGCAGTACTTC. This translates into CASSLLAGGSDYEQYF.

In its sample, this clone was seen once. V gene TRBV6-5 combines with J gene TRBJ1-2; the D gene is possibly TRBD1 (5 bases). Germline V CDR1 and CDR2: MNHEY, SVGAGI. This CDR3 has 14 amino acids. V gave up 5 bases and J gave up 6 bases, with 16 bases separating them. The CDR3 nucleotides read TGTGCCAGCAGTCCTGGGCAGGGCTTTAATGGCTACACCTTC. This sequence encodes CASSPGQGFNGYTF.

This clone occurred once. The chain employs TRBV15 and TRBJ2-3, with 11 bases aligning to TRBD2. J lost 3 bases, V lost 5 bases, and 4 bases had no gene match. This CDR3 contains 15 residues. The germline V gene encodes CDR1 LNHNV and CDR2 YYDKDF (reference sequence). The CDR3 reads CATSRSGGATDTQYF. The CDR3 DNA sequence: TGTGCCACCAGCCGTAGCGGGGGGGCGACAGATACGCAGTATTTT.

This chain joins TRBV27 and TRBJ1-5; 9 bases line up with TRBD1. V lost 10 bases to trimming and J lost 7 bases; unmatched junction nucleotides: 14. Germline lookup yields CDR1 MNHEY and CDR2 SMNVEV (reference sequence). CDR3 length: 15 residues. The CDR3 protein is CATHRTGVWGQPQHF. CDR3 sequence (DNA): TGTGCCACCCACCGGACAGGGGTGTGGGGACAGCCCCAGCATTTT.

This clone was picked up one time. CDR3 nucleotide sequence: TGTGCCAGCAGACCTCCGGGACAGCGACCTGTTATTAATGAAAAACTGTTTTTT. Translated: CASRPPGQRPVINEKLFF. V is TRBV2 and J is TRBJ1-4; 7 bases are shared with TRBD1. Germline V lookup: CDR1 SNHLY, CDR2 FYNNEI. Germline trimming cut 6 bases from V and 4 bases from J; bases unmatched to any gene: 17. CDR3 length: 18 amino acids.

The chain carries TRBV27 and TRBJ2-7, with 7 bases lining up with TRBD1. The CDR3 contains 14 residues. CDR1 and CDR2 (germline): MNHEY, SMNVEV (reference sequence). After removal of 4 bases from V and 0 bases from J, the junction contained 3 bases not matched to a gene. CDR3 protein: CASSSGTVSYEQYF. Written as DNA, the CDR3 is TGTGCCAGCAGTTCCGGGACAGTCTCCTACGAGCAGTACTTC.

This clone was counted once. This sequence joins TRBV19 and TRBJ1-5, with 7 bases matching TRBD1. This CDR3 has 15 residues. Trimming cost V 7 bases and J 5 bases; bases outside gene matches: 11. From germline, CDR1 is LNHDA and CDR2 SQIVND (reference sequence). The CDR3 DNA reads TGTGCCAGTACTTCACCGACAGGGTGGTATCAGCCCCAGCATTTT. Its protein product is CASTSPTGWYQPQHF.

The CDR3 sequence is CASSPEGLDEQYF. In DNA, the CDR3 is TGTGCCAGCAGTCCCGAGGGACTGGACGAGCAGTACTTC. This chain links TRBV28 with TRBJ2-7; D is perhaps TRBD2 (6 bases). Germline loops: CDR1 MDHEN, CDR2 SYDVKM. This CDR3 has 13 amino acids. The V and J ends lost 5 bases and 5 bases respectively, with 13 bases between them.

The chain is built from TRBV27 and TRBJ2-2, with 10 bases fitting TRBD1. V dropped 4 bases and J dropped 7; count of bases not matched to a gene: 6. Per germline, CDR1 MNHEY and CDR2 SMNVEV (reference sequence). The CDR3 contains 15 residues. This chain's CDR3 is CASSSRQGAGGELFF. CDR3 sequence (DNA): TGTGCCAGCAGTTCTCGACAGGGGGCCGGCGGGGAGCTGTTTTTT.

This sequence joins TRBV5-4 and TRBJ2-7; no firm D call. The germline V gene has CDR1 SGHNT and CDR2 YYREEE (reference sequence). Trimming cost V 0 bases and J 3 bases, with 10 bases left between them. The CDR3 runs to 14 residues. In DNA, the CDR3 is TGTGCCAGCAGCTTGGACAACGGCGGCTACGAGCAGTACTTC. Its translation is CASSLDNGGYEQYF.

This sequence joins TRBV27 and TRBJ1-2; TRBD1 matches at 7 bases. This CDR3 comprises 18 residues. Germline CDR1 and CDR2: MNHEY and SMNVEV (reference sequence). V gave up 5 bases and J gave up 1 base; unmatched junction bases: 16. CDR3 in amino acids: CASSPVEFAGGYNYGYTF. In nucleotides, the CDR3 is TGTGCCAGCAGTCCCGTCGAGTTTGCAGGGGGTTATAACTATGGCTACACCTTC.

This chain joins TRBV6-1 and TRBJ2-5; 7 positions match TRBD2. Germline V gene sequence: CDR1 MNHNS, CDR2 SASEGT. The CDR3 runs 16 residues. Trimming removed 3 bases from V and 1 base from J; junction bases left unmatched: 8. CDR3 DNA sequence: TGTGCCAGCAGTGAGAGGGAGGGCCGTCTCCAAGAGACCCAGTACTTC. Translating it yields CASSEREGRLQETQYF.

The CDR3 DNA sequence: TGTGCCAGTAGTATCGGGCTCGGGGGGGGGCAGTACGAGCAGTACTTC. Translation: CASSIGLGGGQYEQYF. V gene TRBV19 combines with J gene TRBJ2-7, with 8 bases identical to TRBD2. Trimming removed 3 bases from V and 4 bases from J; junction bases left unmatched: 11. This CDR3 region has 16 residues. Looked up from germline, CDR1 is LNHDA and CDR2 is SQIVND (reference sequence).

In regard to this clone: The junction departs from the called germline gene at one end, perhaps through a read error. The chain is built from TRBV27 and TRBJ1-3; D gene ambiguous. This CDR3 has 12 residues. CDR1 is MNHEY and CDR2 is SMNVEV in the germline V gene (reference sequence). The CDR3 DNA is TGTGCCAGCATCTCCTCTCGAAACACCATATATTTT. Its translation: CASISSRNTIYF.

This chain links TRBV27 with TRBJ2-3; 9 nucleotides match TRBD2. V dropped 3 bases and J dropped 3; count of bases not matched to a gene: 4. Per germline, CDR1 MNHEY and CDR2 SMNVEV (reference sequence). The CDR3 loop spans 15 amino acids. CDR3 residues: CASSFSSGVTDTQYF. For the CDR3, the DNA is TGTGCCAGCAGTTTCTCTAGCGGGGTAACAGATACGCAGTATTTT.

The chain links TRBV6-1 to TRBJ1-1; D gene uncertain. V lost 7 bases, J lost 0 bases, and 12 bases lay in between. In germline, CDR1 is MNHNS, CDR2 SASEGT. This CDR3 is built from 14 residues. The CDR3 region is CASIGRQMNTEAFF. CDR3 coding DNA: TGTGCCAGCATCGGCAGGCAAATGAACACTGAAGCTTTCTTT.

The chain couples TRBV19 to TRBJ2-7; 10 bases map to TRBD2. Per germline, CDR1 LNHDA and CDR2 SQIVND (reference sequence). This CDR3 is 15 amino acids long. V trimming: 5 bases; J trimming: 3 bases; junction bases outside the gene matches: 7. This chain's CDR3 is CASSETSGANYEQYF. The CDR3 DNA follows: TGTGCCAGTAGTGAAACTAGCGGGGCGAACTACGAGCAGTACTTC.

The chain links TRBV5-6 to TRBJ1-3; 8 bases are shared with TRBD1. This CDR3 comprises 14 residues. Trimming removed 5 bases from V and 5 bases from J; junction bases left unmatched: 6. CDR1 SGHDT and CDR2 YYEEEE come from the germline V gene. Here the CDR3 DNA reads TGTGCCAGCAGGGACAGGACAGGGCGAAACACCATATATTTT. It codes for CASRDRTGRNTIYF.

The chain links TRBV2 to TRBJ1-1; D unresolved. The CDR3 is 12 residues long. V shed 5 bases and J shed 4 bases, with 8 bases lying between them. CDR1 is SNHLY and CDR2 is FYNNEI in the germline V gene. The CDR3: CASSPVGTEAFF. In DNA, the CDR3 is TGTGCCAGCAGTCCAGTTGGCACTGAAGCTTTCTTT.

CDR3 region: CASSFWGGGYEQYF. In DNA form, the CDR3 reads TGTGCCAGCAGCTTTTGGGGCGGAGGGTACGAGCAGTACTTC. The chain is built from TRBV5-4 and TRBJ2-7; tentative D call: TRBD2 (6 bases). The V end was cut by 2 bases, the J end by 4 bases, with 13 bases between. This CDR3 comprises 14 residues. From germline, CDR1 is SGHNT and CDR2 YYREEE (reference sequence).

The chain couples TRBV9 to TRBJ2-5; TRBD2 is a possible D gene (6 bases). Germline V CDR1 and CDR2: SGDLS, YYNGEE. This CDR3 has 15 residues. V dropped 7 bases and J dropped 2 bases, with 18 bases sitting between them. The chain's CDR3 is CASSEGEAGQETQYF. The CDR3 nucleotides read TGTGCCAGCTCGGAGGGAGAAGCGGGTCAAGAGACCCAGTACTTC.

This chain links TRBV2 with TRBJ1-4; 7 positions match TRBD1. This CDR3 comprises 16 residues. CDR1 and CDR2 (germline): SNHLY, FYNNEI. J was trimmed by 0 bases and V by 4 bases; bases with no gene match: 5. CDR3 sequence: CASSARQGATNEKLFF. CDR3 bases: TGTGCCAGCAGTGCCCGACAGGGAGCAACTAATGAAAAACTGTTTTTT.

The V call is TRBV13, the J call TRBJ1-4; D perhaps matches TRBD1 (6 bases). CDR1 is PRHDT and CDR2 is FYEKMQ in the germline V gene (reference sequence). The CDR3 extends over 17 amino acids. V was cut by 4 bases and J by 3 bases, with 18 bases left in between. CDR3 sequence: CASSSSQGSLSNEKLFF. CDR3 coding DNA: TGTGCCAGCAGCTCCTCACAGGGATCGCTGTCTAATGAAAAACTGTTTTTT.

The genes are TRBV27 and TRBJ2-4; D is unclear. Germline CDR1 MNHEY, CDR2 SMNVEV (reference sequence). The CDR3 sequence is 16 residues long. The ends were cut back, 2 bases at V and 0 bases at J, with 11 bases in the middle. As DNA, the CDR3 is TGTGCCAGCAGTTTAAGTGCGGCACTAGCCAAAAACATTCAGTACTTC. It is translated as CASSLSAALAKNIQYF.

V gene TRBV6-5 combines with J gene TRBJ1-1; TRBD1 aligns across 7 bases. The germline V gene encodes CDR1 MNHEY and CDR2 SVGAGI. The length of the CDR3 is 14 residues. J was trimmed by 7 bases and V by 6 bases; bases with no gene match: 11. CDR3 sequence: CASSTHEGQLEAFF. The DNA of the CDR3 is TGTGCCAGCAGCACACACGAGGGACAGCTTGAAGCTTTCTTT.